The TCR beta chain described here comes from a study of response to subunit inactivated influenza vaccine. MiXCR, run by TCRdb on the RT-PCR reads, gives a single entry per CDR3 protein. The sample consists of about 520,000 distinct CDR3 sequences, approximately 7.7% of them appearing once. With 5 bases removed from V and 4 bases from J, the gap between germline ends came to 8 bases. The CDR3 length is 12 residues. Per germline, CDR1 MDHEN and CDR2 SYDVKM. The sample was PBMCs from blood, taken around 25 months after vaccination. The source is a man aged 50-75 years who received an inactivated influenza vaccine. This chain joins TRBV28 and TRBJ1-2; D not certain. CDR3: CASSPTIYGYTF. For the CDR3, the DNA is TGTGCCAGCAGTCCGACAATCTATGGCTACACCTTC.